The clone carrying this T cell receptor beta chain was seen only a few times. Its target is unknown. MiXCR, run by TCRdb on the reads, gives a single entry per CDR3 protein. Altogether tens of thousands of distinct CDR3 sequences are present, around a fifth being singletons, with the ten largest covering around four fifths. With 5 bases clipped from V and 0 bases from J, the junction kept 2 bases outside the gene matches. CDR3 length equals 14 residues. This sample was included in a study of T cell repertoires in cytomegalovirus infection. About the research overall: Newly reported HLA-C-restricted and thoroughly characterized HLA-B-restricted CMV epitopes were employed. The public TCR beta signatures pointed to both CMV infection and matching HLA type. Study-wide results and limits: Of the TCR beta families, the public ones yielded a cumulative frequency that identified carriers of CMV plus the relevant HLA. HLA-C-restricted, CMV-specific TCR beta clonotypes were dominant ex vivo.

The origin of this receptor is a human donor in good health (CMV status not recorded). Some clones in this sample may be carry-over from other donors' samples. Sequenced material: CD8+ T cells from cultured PBMCs, taken from culture after CMV antigen stimulation. The chain carries TRBV12-3 or TRBV12-4 and TRBJ1-2; 8 positions agree with TRBD1. CDR3 sequence (DNA): TGTGCCAGCAGTCAGGACAGGGCTAACTATGGCTACACCTTC. It yields the protein CASSQDRANYGYTF.